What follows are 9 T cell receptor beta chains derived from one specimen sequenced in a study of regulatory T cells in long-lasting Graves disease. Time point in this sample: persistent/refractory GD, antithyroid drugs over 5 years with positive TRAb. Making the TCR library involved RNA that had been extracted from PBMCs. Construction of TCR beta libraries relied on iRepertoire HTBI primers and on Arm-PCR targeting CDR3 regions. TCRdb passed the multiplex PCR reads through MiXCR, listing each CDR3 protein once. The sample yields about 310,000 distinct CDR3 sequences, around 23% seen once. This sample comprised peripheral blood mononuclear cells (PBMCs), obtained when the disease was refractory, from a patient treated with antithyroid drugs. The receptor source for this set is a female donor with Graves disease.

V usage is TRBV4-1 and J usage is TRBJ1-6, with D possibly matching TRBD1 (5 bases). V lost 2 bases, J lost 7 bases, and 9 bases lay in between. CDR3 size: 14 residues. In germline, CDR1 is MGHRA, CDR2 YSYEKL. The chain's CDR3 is CASSQPGPNSPLHF. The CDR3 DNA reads TGCGCCAGCAGCCAACCGGGGCCCAATTCACCCCTCCACTTT.

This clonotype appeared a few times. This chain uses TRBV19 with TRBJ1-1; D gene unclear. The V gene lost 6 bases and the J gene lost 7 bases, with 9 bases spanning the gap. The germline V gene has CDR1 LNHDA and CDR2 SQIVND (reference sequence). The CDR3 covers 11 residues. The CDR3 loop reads CASRTPDEAFF. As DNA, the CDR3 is TGTGCCAGTAGGACTCCCGATGAAGCTTTCTTT. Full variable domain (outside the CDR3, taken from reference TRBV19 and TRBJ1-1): DGGITQSPKYLFRKEGQNVTLSCEQNLNHDAMYWYRQDPGQGLRLIYYSQIVNDFQKGDIAEGYSVSREKKESFPLTVTSAQKNPTAFYLCASRTPDEAFFGQGTRLTVV.

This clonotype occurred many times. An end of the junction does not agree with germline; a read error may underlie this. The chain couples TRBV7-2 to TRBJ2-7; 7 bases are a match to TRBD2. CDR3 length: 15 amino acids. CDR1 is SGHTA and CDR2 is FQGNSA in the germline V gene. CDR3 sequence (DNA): TGCGCCAGCAGCCAAGATCTTAGACTAGCAGACGAGCAGTACTTC. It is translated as CASSQDLRLADEQYF.

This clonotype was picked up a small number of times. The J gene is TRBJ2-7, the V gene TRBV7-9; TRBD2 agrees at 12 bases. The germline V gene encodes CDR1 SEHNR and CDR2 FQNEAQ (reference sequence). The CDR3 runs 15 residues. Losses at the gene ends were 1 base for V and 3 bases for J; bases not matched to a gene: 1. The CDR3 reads CASSLGGLAGYEQYF. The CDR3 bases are TGTGCCAGCAGCTTAGGGGGACTAGCGGGCTACGAGCAGTACTTC.

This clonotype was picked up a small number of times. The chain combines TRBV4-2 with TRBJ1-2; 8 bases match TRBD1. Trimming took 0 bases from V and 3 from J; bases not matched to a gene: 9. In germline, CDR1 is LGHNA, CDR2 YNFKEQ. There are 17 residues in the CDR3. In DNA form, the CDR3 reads TGTGCCAGCAGCCAAGATAGGGTTCAGGGGGCCTACTATGGCTACACCTTC. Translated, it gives CASSQDRVQGAYYGYTF.

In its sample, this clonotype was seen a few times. The CDR3 loop reads CAWSGTGDTEAFF. CDR3 nucleotide sequence: TGTGCCTGGAGTGGCACAGGGGACACTGAAGCTTTCTTT. This chain uses TRBV30 with TRBJ1-1, with TRBD1 matching 7 bases. In germline, CDR1 is GTSNPN, CDR2 SVGIG (reference sequence). Trimming cost V 1 base and J 3 bases; bases outside gene matches: 2. This CDR3 spans 13 amino acids.

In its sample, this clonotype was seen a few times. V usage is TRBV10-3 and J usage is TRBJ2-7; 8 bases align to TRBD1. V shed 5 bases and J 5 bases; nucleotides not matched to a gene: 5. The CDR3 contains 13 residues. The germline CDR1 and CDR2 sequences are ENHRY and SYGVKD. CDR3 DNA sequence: TGTGCCATCAGTATACAGGGGGTGAACGAGCAGTACTTC. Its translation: CAISIQGVNEQYF.

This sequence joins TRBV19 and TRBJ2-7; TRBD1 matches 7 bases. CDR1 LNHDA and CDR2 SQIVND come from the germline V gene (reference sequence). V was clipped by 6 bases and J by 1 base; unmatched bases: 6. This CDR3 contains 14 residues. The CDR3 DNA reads TGTGCCAGTAGGGGGACAGCGACGTCCTACGAGCAGTACTTC. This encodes CASRGTATSYEQYF. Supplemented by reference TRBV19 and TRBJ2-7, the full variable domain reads DGGITQSPKYLFRKEGQNVTLSCEQNLNHDAMYWYRQDPGQGLRLIYYSQIVNDFQKGDIAEGYSVSREKKESFPLTVTSAQKNPTAFYLCASRGTATSYEQYFGPGTRLTVT.

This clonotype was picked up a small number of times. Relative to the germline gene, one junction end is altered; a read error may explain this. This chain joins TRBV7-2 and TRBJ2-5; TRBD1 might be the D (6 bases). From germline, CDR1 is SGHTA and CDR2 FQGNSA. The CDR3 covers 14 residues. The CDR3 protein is CASSSGQYQETQYF. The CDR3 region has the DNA TGCGCCAGCAGCTCCGGACAGTACCAAGAGACCCAGTACTTC.